Below, 8 T cell receptor beta chains from the same sample are listed, as sequenced in a study of T cell repertoires in cytomegalovirus infection. TCRdb processed the reads anew with MiXCR; each CDR3 protein has one entry. The table includes hundreds of thousands of distinct CDR3 sequences, roughly a third detected once. No cognate antigen is known for these TCRs. Source: cultured PBMCs, taken from culture after CMV antigen stimulation. These receptor sequences come from a human donor in good health (CMV status not recorded). Some clones in this sample may be carry-over from other donors' samples.

This clonotype was seen only a few times. The chain has TRBV6-1 and TRBJ2-1; no firm D call. Germline loops: CDR1 MNHNS, CDR2 SASEGT. V shed 5 bases and J shed 2 bases, with 13 bases lying between them. This CDR3 region has 15 residues. The CDR3 DNA follows: TGTGCCAGCAGTCCCTCTTCCGGAACCTACAATGAGCAGTTCTTC. It specifies CASSPSSGTYNEQFF.

This chain links TRBV7-4 with TRBJ1-1, with 8 bases fitting TRBD1. Germline CDR1 SGHVT, CDR2 SQSDAQ. V lost 4 bases, J lost 4 bases, and 8 bases stayed unmatched. This CDR3 has 15 amino acids. The CDR3 region is CASSSIRGHGTEAFF. The DNA for the CDR3 is TGTGCCAGCAGCTCGATCAGGGGGCACGGCACTGAAGCTTTCTTT.

The CDR3 protein is CAIKGVGQGVNEQFF. CDR3 nucleotide sequence: TGTGCCATCAAAGGAGTGGGACAGGGGGTCAATGAGCAGTTCTTC. V and J are TRBV10-3 and TRBJ2-1, with 11 bases fitting TRBD1. CDR1 is ENHRY and CDR2 is SYGVKD in the germline V gene. The CDR3 totals 15 residues. J was trimmed by 6 bases and V by 7 bases; bases with no gene match: 8.

This clonotype was counted only a few times. V is TRBV7-8 and J is TRBJ2-1; no clear D gene. The germline V and J ends were trimmed by 5 bases and 10 bases, with 15 bases remaining between them. Germline V lookup: CDR1 SGHVS, CDR2 FQNEAQ. This CDR3 contains 13 residues. The CDR3 loop reads CASSAVPGNEQFF. CDR3 nucleotides: TGTGCCAGCAGCGCAGTCCCTGGTAACGAGCAGTTCTTC.

V is TRBV6-2 or TRBV6-3 and J is TRBJ2-3, with D perhaps matching TRBD1 or TRBD2 (5 bases each). Germline assignment: CDR1 MNHEY and CDR2 SVGEGT. This CDR3 has 17 residues. Trimming removed 2 bases at V and 1 base at J, with 16 bases between. CDR3 in DNA: TGTGCCAGCAGTTACGCCTCACCGGGACGGCGCACAGATACGCAGTATTTT. Amino acids: CASSYASPGRRTDTQYF.

This clonotype was seen only a few times. The chain combines TRBV7-2 with TRBJ2-1, with no clear D. V lost 1 base to trimming and J lost 0 bases, with 13 bases between them. CDR1 is SGHTA, CDR2 FQGNSA, per germline. This CDR3 has 17 amino acids. CDR3 sequence: CASSLVITEPSYNEQFF. Here the CDR3 DNA reads TGTGCCAGCAGCTTAGTAATTACCGAGCCCTCCTACAATGAGCAGTTCTTC.

The chain couples TRBV6-6 to TRBJ2-3; 7 bases agree with TRBD1. CDR1 is MNHNY and CDR2 is SVGAGI in the germline V gene (reference sequence). The ends lost 5 bases at V and 1 base at J; junction bases unmatched: 15. This CDR3 comprises 18 residues. The chain's CDR3 is CASSGQRGRSVGTDTQYF. CDR3 nucleotides: TGTGCCAGCAGTGGACAGAGGGGGCGTAGCGTGGGCACAGATACGCAGTATTTT.

This sequence joins TRBV7-9 and TRBJ1-1, with D tentatively TRBD1 (6 bases). This CDR3 is built from 15 residues. The germline CDR1 and CDR2 sequences are SEHNR and FQNEAQ (reference sequence). Trimming removed 3 bases from V and 3 bases from J, with 14 bases in between. The CDR3 region is CASSFQGKRYTEAFF. The CDR3 DNA reads as TGTGCCAGCAGCTTTCAGGGGAAAAGGTACACTGAAGCTTTCTTT.